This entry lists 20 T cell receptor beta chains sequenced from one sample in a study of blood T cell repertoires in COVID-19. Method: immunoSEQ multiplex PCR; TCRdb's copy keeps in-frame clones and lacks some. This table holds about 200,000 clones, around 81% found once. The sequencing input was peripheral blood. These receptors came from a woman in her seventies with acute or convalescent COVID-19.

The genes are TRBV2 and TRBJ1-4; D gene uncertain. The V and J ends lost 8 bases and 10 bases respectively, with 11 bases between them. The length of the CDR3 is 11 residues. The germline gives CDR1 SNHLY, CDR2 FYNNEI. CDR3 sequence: CASSLAGKLFF. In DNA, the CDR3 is TGTGCCAGCTCCCTCGCCGGAAAACTGTTTTTT.

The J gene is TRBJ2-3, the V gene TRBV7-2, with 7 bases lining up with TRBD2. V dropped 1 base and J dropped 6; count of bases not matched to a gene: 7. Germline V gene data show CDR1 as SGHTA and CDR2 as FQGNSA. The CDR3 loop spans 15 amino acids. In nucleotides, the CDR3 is TGTGCCAGCAGCTTAGTGGCGGGAGCATTGGATACGCAGTATTTT. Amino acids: CASSLVAGALDTQYF.

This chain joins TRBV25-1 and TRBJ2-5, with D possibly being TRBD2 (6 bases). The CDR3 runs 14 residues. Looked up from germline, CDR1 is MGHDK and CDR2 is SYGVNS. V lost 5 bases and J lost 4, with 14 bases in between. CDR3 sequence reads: CASSPHERVETQYF. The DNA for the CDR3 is TGTGCCAGCAGTCCACATGAGCGGGTAGAGACCCAGTACTTC. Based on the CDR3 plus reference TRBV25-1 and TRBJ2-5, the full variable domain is EADIYQTPRYLVIGTGKKITLECSQTMGHDKMYWYQQDPGMELHLIHYSYGVNSTEKGDLSSESTVSRIRTEHFPLTLESARPSHTSQYLCASSPHERVETQYFGPGTRLLVL.

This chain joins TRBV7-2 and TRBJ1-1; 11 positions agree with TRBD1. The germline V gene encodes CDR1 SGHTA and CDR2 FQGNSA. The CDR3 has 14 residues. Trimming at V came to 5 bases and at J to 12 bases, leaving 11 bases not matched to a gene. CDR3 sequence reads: CASSPPGQGAFSFF. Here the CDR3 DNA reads TGTGCCAGCAGCCCACCCGGACAGGGGGCATTCTCTTTCTTT.

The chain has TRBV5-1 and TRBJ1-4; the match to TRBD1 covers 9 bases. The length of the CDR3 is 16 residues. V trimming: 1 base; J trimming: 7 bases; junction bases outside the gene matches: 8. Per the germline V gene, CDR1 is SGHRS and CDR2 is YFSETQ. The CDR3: CASSLYGQGSVEKLFF. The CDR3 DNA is TGCGCCAGCAGCTTGTATGGACAGGGGTCAGTTGAAAAACTGTTTTTT.

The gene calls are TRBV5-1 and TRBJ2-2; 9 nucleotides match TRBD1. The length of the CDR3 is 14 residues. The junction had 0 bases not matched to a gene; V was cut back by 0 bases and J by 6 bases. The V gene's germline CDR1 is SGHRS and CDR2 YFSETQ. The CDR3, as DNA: TGCGCCAGCAGCTTGGGACAGGGGGCCGGGGAGCTGTTTTTT. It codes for CASSLGQGAGELFF.

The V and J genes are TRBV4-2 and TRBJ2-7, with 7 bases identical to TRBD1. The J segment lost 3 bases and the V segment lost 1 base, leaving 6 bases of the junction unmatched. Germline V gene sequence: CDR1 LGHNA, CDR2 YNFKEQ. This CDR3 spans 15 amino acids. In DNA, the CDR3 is TGTGCCAGCAGCCAAGGAAGACAGGGTTACTACGAGCAGTACTTC. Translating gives CASSQGRQGYYEQYF.

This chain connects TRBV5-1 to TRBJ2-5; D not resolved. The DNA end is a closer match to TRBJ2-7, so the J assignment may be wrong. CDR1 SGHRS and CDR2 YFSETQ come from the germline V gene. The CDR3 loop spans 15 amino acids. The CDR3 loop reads CASSFGGQVGYEQYF. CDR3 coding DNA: TGCGCCAGCAGCTTCGGTGGGCAGGTGGGCTACGAGCAGTACTTC.

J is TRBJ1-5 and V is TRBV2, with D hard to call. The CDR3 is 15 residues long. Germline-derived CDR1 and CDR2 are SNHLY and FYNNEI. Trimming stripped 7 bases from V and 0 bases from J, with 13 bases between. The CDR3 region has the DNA TGTGCCAGCAAGTTATTACAGCTTAGCAATCAGCCCCAGCATTTT. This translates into CASKLLQLSNQPQHF.

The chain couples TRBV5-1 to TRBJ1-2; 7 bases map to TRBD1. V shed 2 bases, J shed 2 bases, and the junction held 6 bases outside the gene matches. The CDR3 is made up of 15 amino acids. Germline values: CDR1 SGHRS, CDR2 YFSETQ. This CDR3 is CASSFPDRANYGYTF. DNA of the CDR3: TGCGCCAGCAGCTTCCCAGACAGGGCGAACTATGGCTACACCTTC. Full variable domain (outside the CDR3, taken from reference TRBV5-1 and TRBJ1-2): KAGVTQTPRYLIKTRGQQVTLSCSPISGHRSVSWYQQTPGQGLQFLFEYFSETQRNKGNFPGRFSGRQFSNSRSEMNVSTLELGDSALYLCASSFPDRANYGYTFGSGTRLTVV.

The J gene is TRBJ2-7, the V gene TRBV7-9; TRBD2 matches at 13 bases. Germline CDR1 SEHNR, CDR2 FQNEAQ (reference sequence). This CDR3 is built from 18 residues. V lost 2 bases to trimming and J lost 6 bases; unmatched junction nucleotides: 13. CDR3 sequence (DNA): TGTGCCAGCAGCTTAAGGGAGTATGTTGGACTAGCGGGAGCCGAGCAGTACTTC. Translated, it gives CASSLREYVGLAGAEQYF. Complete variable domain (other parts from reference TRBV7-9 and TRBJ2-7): DTGVSQNPRHKITKRGQNVTFRCDPISEHNRLYWYRQTLGQGPEFLTYFQNEAQLEKSRLLSDRFSAERPKGSFSTLEIQRTEQGDSAMYLCASSLREYVGLAGAEQYFGPGTRLTVT.

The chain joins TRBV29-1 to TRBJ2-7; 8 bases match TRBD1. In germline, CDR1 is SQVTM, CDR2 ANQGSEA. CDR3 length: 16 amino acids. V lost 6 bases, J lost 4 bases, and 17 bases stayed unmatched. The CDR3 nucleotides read TGCAGCGTCCCCCCCGCCGGCAGGGGGCTTTCATACGAGCAGTACTTC. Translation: CSVPPAGRGLSYEQYF.

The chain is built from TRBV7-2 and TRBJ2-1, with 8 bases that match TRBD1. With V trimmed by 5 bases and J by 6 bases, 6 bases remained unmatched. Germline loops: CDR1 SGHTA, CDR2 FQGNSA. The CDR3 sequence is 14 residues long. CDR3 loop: CASSPQGQGNEQFF. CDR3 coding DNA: TGTGCCAGCAGCCCACAAGGACAGGGCAATGAGCAGTTCTTC.

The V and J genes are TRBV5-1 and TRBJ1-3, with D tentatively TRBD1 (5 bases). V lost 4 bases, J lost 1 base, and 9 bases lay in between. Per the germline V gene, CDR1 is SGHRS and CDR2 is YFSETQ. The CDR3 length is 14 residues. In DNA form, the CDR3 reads TGCGCCAGCAGCCCCGGGGGATCTGGAAACACCATATATTTT. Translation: CASSPGGSGNTIYF.

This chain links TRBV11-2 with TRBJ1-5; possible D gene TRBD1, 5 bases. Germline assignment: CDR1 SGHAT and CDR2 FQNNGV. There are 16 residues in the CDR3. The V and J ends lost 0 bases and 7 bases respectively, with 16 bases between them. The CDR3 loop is CASSLDHAGGGQPQHF. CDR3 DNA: TGTGCCAGCAGCTTAGATCACGCGGGGGGAGGACAGCCCCAGCATTTT.

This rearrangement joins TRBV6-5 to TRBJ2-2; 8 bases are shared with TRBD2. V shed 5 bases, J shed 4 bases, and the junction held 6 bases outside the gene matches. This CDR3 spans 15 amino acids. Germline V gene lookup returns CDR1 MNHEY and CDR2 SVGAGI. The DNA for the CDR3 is TGTGCCAGCAGTCGGGAGGGCCGGAGCACCGGGGAGCTGTTTTTT. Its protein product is CASSREGRSTGELFF.

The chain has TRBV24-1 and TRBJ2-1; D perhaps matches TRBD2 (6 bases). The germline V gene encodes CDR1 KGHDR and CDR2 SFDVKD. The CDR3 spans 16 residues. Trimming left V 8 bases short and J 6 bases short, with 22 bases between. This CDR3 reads CATTGVTGRGTNEQFF. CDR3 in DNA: TGTGCCACCACGGGGGTAACAGGCCGGGGGACCAATGAGCAGTTCTTC.

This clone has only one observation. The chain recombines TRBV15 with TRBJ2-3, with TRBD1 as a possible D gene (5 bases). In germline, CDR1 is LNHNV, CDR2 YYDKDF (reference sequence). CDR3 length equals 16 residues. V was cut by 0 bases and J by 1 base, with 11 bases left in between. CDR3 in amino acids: CATSREQVTRTDTQYF. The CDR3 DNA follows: TGTGCCACCAGCAGAGAACAGGTAACCCGCACAGATACGCAGTATTTT.

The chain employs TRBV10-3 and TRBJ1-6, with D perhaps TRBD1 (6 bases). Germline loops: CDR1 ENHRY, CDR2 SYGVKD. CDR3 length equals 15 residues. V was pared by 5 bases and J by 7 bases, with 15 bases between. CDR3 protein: CAISSTGGENSPLHF. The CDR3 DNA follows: TGTGCCATCAGTTCGACAGGTGGGGAGAATTCACCCCTCCACTTT.

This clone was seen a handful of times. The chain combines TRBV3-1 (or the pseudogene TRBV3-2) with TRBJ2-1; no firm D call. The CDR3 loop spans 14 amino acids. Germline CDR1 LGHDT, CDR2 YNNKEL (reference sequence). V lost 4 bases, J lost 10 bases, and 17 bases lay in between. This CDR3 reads CASSPPLRRGEQFF. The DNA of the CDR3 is TGTGCCAGCAGCCCCCCCCTAAGGCGAGGCGAGCAGTTCTTC.